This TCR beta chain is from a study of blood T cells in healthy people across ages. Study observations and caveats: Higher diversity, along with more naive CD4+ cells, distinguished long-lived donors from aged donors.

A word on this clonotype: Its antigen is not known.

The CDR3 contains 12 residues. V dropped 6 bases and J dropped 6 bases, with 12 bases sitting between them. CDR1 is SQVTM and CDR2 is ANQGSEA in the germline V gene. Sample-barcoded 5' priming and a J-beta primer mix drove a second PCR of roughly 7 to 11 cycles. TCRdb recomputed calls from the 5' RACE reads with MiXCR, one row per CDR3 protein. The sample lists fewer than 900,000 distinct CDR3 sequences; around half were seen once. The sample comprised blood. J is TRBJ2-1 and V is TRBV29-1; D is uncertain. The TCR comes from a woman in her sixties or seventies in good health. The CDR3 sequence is CSVLTNGNEQFF. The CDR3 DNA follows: TGCAGCGTCCTGACCAACGGCAATGAGCAGTTCTTC.